This T cell receptor beta chain emerged from a study of T cell responses to AZD1222 COVID-19 vaccine (dated by TCRdb to the early 2020s). About the investigation overall: AZD1222 recipients whose second dose came at about 4 weeks and those whose second dose came at about 12 weeks were combined into one group, since spike-specific TCR depth and breadth did not differ between the two schedules. A total of just over 230 trial participants underwent TCR sequencing, of whom 207 received two doses of AZD1222 and some 26 received two doses of the MenACWY control vaccine. Enrollment into the trials was organized by age into subgroups of 18-55, 56-69 and 70-plus years, and those subgroups contained about 160, 30 and 59 TCR-sequenced participants, respectively.

The sample's time point label, decoded: baseline before first vaccination. Vaccinee samples were obtained from the UK trials COV001 and COV002, which included a single-blind randomized controlled phase 2/3 trial of AZD1222 (ChAdOx1 nCoV-19) in healthy adults. For TCRbeta chain sequencing, PBMC samples were collected from trial participants at day 0 and at day 28 after the second dose. The CDR3 regions of human TCRbeta chains were analyzed by immunosequencing. For the original study's pipeline: TCRs in the repertoires were matched against a reference library of SARS-CoV-2-specific TCRs that had been generated with the MIRA antigen-specificity platform. Breadth was defined as the fraction of unique TCRs that were SARS-CoV-2-associated. Depth was defined as the fraction of total T cells that were SARS-CoV-2-associated. Each spike-specific TCR was assigned to its reactive spike region and to a CD4 or CD8 class using the MIRA data. Log10-transformed breadth and depth values were compared by one-way ANOVA with Sidak's multiple comparisons tests. The source is immuneACCESS, and TCRdb retained only in-frame sequences with V and J called. Part of the clones is not carried over; for the studies checked, unresolved V genes explain less than half of this, and the remainder is unexplained. V and J calls and clone size are as listed in that table; D and trimming were resolved from the DNA. Counted in this sample were roughly 150,000 clones; 88% of them appeared once. Roughly 2% of the sample comes from the top ten.

Findings and caveats that apply to the study as a whole: Participants were mostly white British, with more females than males. The authors suggested clonal diversity may have been underestimated. A significant rise in spike-specific TCR breadth and depth was observed after two AZD1222 doses relative to day 0 and relative to MenACWY recipients. In the small 56-69-year group, the increase in depth fell short of significance, most likely because of low power. Because no day 14 peak-response samples were available, the repertoires could be characterized only after the peak T cell response. Only five to seven AZD1222 recipients were SARS-CoV-2 seropositive at baseline, limiting conclusions about previously exposed vaccinees. Reportedly, close to half of the unique spike-specific TCRs recognized epitopes lying outside the regions that are mutated in the B.1.351 and B.1.1.7 variants. The whole spike protein was spanned by vaccine-associated CD4 TCRs, and dominant responses were seen in regions 160-218 and 743-854.

Based on the germline V gene (reference sequence), the CDR1 and CDR2 sequences are MNHNY and SVGAGI. From its cysteine to its phenylalanine, the CDR3 spans 16 amino acids. Only the CDR3 region is kept as DNA, spanning 48 bases read in frame from base 1. V is reduced by 6 bases and J by 0 bases, leaving a spacing of 17 bases between them. Turning to this clone: The antigen it binds to is not known. No base quality information exists; no much larger clone differs at one position.

The clonotype comes from an adult in good health. The chain was built from TRBV6-6 and TRBJ1-1; TRBD1 is possibly the D segment (5 matching bases). The starting material was peripheral blood, obtained on day 0 of AZD1222 vaccination. The DNA is TGTGCCAGCAGGTCGGGGCGAGAAAAACTGAACACTGAAGCTTTCTTT. Its protein product is CASRSGREKLNTEAFF.